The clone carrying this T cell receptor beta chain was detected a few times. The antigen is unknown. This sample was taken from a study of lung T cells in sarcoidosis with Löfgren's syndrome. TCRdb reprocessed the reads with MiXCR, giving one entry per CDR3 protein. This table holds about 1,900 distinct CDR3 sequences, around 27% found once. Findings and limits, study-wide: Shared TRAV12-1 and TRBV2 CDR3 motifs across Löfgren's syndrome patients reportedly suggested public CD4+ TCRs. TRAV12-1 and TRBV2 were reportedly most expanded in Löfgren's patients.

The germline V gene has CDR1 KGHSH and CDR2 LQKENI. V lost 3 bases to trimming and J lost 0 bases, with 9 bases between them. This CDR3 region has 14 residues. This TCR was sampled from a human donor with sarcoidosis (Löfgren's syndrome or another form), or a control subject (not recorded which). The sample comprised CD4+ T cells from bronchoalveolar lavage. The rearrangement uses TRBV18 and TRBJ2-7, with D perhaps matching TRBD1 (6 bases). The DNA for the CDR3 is TGTGCCAGCTCACCTAGACAGGTCTCCTACGAGCAGTACTTC. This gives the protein CASSPRQVSYEQYF.